The 10 T cell receptor beta chains below come from one sample, sequenced in a study of T-cell reconstitution after alpha-beta-depleted transplantation in children. Unique molecular identifiers were incorporated during preparation of the TCRbeta library. TCRdb reprocessed the PCR reads with MiXCR, giving one entry per CDR3 protein. The sample lists about 500,000 distinct CDR3 sequences, less than 35% seen once, with around 2.4% in the top ten. The material sequenced was PBMCs from the stem cell graft donor, taken from the stem cell graft. These receptors were taken from a human donor who donated a stem cell graft to a child with aplastic anemia.

The rearrangement uses TRBV25-1 and TRBJ2-1; no clear D gene. This CDR3 comprises 14 residues. The V end was cut by 4 bases, the J end by 9 bases, with 16 bases between. Germline V gives CDR1 MGHDK, CDR2 SYGVNS. CDR3 residues: CASSAVMSSVEQFF. The CDR3 coding sequence is TGTGCCAGCAGTGCCGTCATGAGCTCGGTTGAGCAGTTCTTC.

The rearrangement joins TRBV29-1 to TRBJ2-1, with D uncertain. CDR1 is SQVTM, CDR2 ANQGSEA, per germline. Trimming shortened V by 3 bases and J by 10 bases, and 10 bases separated the two germline ends. The length of the CDR3 is 11 residues. The CDR3 region is CSVDRPREQFF. CDR3 bases: TGCAGCGTTGACAGGCCAAGGGAGCAGTTCTTC.

This chain connects TRBV12-5 to TRBJ2-5; D ambiguous. Per germline, CDR1 LGHNT and CDR2 FRNRAP. This CDR3 region has 16 residues. Trimming shortened V by 7 bases and J by 1 base, and 19 bases separated the two germline ends. Here the CDR3 DNA reads TGTGCTAGTGCTCCCGCCGGGCCATATTCCCAAGAGACCCAGTACTTC. Translated: CASAPAGPYSQETQYF.

The rearrangement joins TRBV24-1 to TRBJ2-3, with 8 bases lining up with TRBD1. Germline V CDR1 and CDR2: KGHDR, SFDVKD. The V and J ends lost 3 bases and 0 bases, in that order; junction bases with no gene match: 7. The CDR3 totals 17 residues. CDR3 sequence (DNA): TGTGCCACCAGTGATCGAACAGGGGGGCCTAGCACAGATACGCAGTATTTT. Translated: CATSDRTGGPSTDTQYF.

The rearrangement links TRBV3-1 to TRBJ2-5; TRBD2 aligns across 9 bases. Germline values: CDR1 LGHDT, CDR2 YNNKEL (reference sequence). The CDR3 spans 16 residues. V lost 1 base and J lost 4; bases outside the gene matches: 7. As DNA, the CDR3 is TGTGCCAGCAGCCAAGCTGCGGGAGGGTCTGGAGAGACCCAGTACTTC. Translating gives CASSQAAGGSGETQYF.

V gene TRBV7-2 combines with J gene TRBJ1-6; 9 bases map to TRBD1. CDR1 is SGHTA and CDR2 is FQGNSA in the germline V gene. V lost 5 bases and J lost 14; bases outside the gene matches: 10. The CDR3 covers 14 residues. CDR3 DNA: TGTGCCAGCAGCCCACCTACAGGGGGCAGCGCCCTCCACTTT. It is translated as CASSPPTGGSALHF.

The V call is TRBV5-1, the J call TRBJ1-4; TRBD1 matches at 8 bases. Germline values: CDR1 SGHRS, CDR2 YFSETQ. Trimming at V came to 4 bases and at J to 1 base, leaving 3 bases not matched to a gene. This CDR3 has 15 residues. DNA for the CDR3: TGCGCCAGCAGCGATGGGACAGGAACTAATGAAAAACTGTTTTTT. Amino acid sequence: CASSDGTGTNEKLFF.

The chain couples TRBV27 to TRBJ2-2, with D unclear. Germline loops: CDR1 MNHEY, CDR2 SMNVEV (reference sequence). The CDR3 sequence is 17 residues long. The V end lost 2 bases, the J end lost 7 bases, and 20 bases lay between the germline ends. The DNA of the CDR3 is TGTGCCAGCAGTTTAATATCATCTTTAGGGTTTGGCGGGGAGCTGTTTTTT. Translating it yields CASSLISSLGFGGELFF.

This chain joins TRBV29-1 and TRBJ2-3; TRBD1 aligns across 7 bases. From germline, CDR1 is SQVTM and CDR2 ANQGSEA. The CDR3 is 13 residues long. V lost 3 bases to trimming and J lost 4 bases; unmatched junction nucleotides: 4. The CDR3 sequence: CSVDRQGADTQYF. The CDR3 nucleotides are TGCAGCGTTGACAGACAGGGCGCAGATACGCAGTATTTT.

This clonotype was seen a few times. V is TRBV5-6 and J is TRBJ1-5, with 10 bases fitting TRBD1. The CDR3 is 16 residues long. The V segment lost 4 bases and the J segment 0 bases; nucleotides outside the gene matches: 4. Germline lookup yields CDR1 SGHDT and CDR2 YYEEEE. This chain's CDR3 is CASSARDRGSNQPQHF. The CDR3 coding sequence is TGTGCCAGCAGCGCCCGGGACAGGGGTAGCAATCAGCCCCAGCATTTT.